The text below deals with one TCR beta chain. What it binds is unknown. Both subsets, CD45RA+ naive and CD45RA-negative memory, were split from the CD4+ cells. TCRdb keeps only in-frame clones here, not all; method: immunoSEQ multiplex PCR. This sample carries roughly 2.5 million clones, more than 90% of them seen once, and the ten largest clones take about 0.13%. This sample is drawn from a study of shared clonotypes between healthy human individuals. Whole-study context: Per-donor plates numbered three CD4 naive, three CD4 memory, two CD8 naive and one CD8 memory.

Findings and caveats of the study: Only blood was sampled, and tissue TCR repertoires likely differ from blood ones. The donor pool, a small one, limited the genetic and exposure-history diversity represented.

V was pared by 5 bases and J by 1 base, with 18 bases of the junction left unmatched. The length of the CDR3 is 21 residues. CDR1 is LGHNT and CDR2 is FRNRAP in the germline V gene. The clonotype comes from a man aged 18 to 29 in good health. The sample comprised naive CD4+ T cells sorted from blood. The sample's subset: CD45RA+ positively selected. V usage is TRBV12-5 and J usage is TRBJ2-2; TRBD2 aligns across 11 bases. The CDR3 DNA is TGTGCTAGTGGTCGCTCCACCGGGACTAGCGGCCTCCGGGGGAACACCGGGGAGCTGTTTTTT. It is translated as CASGRSTGTSGLRGNTGELFF. The whole variable domain, remainder taken from reference TRBV12-5 and TRBJ2-2, is DARVTQTPRHKVTEMGQEVTMRCQPILGHNTVFWYRQTMMQGLELLAYFRNRAPLDDSGMPKDRFSAEMPDATLATLKIQPSEPRDSAVYFCASGRSTGTSGLRGNTGELFFGEGSRLTVL.